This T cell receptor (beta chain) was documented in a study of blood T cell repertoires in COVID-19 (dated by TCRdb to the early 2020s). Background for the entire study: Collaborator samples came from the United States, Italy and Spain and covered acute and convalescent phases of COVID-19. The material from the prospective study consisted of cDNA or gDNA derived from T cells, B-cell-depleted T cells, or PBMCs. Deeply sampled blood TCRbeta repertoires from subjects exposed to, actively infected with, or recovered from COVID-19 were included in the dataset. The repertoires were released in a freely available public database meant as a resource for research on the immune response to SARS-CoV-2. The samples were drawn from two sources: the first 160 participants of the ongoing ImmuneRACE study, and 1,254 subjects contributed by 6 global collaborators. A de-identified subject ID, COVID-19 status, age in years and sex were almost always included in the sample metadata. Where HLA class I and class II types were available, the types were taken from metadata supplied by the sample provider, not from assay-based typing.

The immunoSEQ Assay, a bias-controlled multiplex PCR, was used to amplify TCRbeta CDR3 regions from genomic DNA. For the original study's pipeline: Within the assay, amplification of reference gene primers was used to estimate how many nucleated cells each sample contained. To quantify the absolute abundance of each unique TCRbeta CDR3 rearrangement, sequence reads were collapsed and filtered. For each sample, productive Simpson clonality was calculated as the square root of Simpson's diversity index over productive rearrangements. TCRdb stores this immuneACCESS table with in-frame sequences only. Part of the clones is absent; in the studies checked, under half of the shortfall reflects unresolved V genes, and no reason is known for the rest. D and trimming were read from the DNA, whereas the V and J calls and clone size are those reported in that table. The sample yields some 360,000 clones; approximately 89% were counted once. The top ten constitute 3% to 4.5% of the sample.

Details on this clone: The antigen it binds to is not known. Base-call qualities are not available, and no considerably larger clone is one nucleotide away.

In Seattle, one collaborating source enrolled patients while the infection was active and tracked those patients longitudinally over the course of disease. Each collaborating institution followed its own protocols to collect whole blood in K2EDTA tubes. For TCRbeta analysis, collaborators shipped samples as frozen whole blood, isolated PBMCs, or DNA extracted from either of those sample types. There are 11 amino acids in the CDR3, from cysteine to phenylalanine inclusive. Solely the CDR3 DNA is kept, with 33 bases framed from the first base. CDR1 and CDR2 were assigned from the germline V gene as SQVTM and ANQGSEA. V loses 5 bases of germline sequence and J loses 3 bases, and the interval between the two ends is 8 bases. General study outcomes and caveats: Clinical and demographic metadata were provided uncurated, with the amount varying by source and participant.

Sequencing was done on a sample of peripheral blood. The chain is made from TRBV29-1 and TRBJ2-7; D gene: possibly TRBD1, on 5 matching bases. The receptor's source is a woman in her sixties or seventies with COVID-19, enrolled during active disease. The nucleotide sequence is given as TGCAGCGTTCGACAGAGCTACGAGCAGTACTTC. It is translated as CSVRQSYEQYF.